This T cell receptor beta chain was found in a study of T cell responses to AZD1222 COVID-19 vaccine. Study-level points and caveats: Baseline seropositivity characterized only six AZD1222 recipients. The study sampled repertoires only after the peak T cell response. Spike-specific TCR repertoires showed rising breadth and depth after two AZD1222 doses. There were mostly white British donors and more females than males, and clonal diversity was possibly underestimated.

Germline V lookup: CDR1 SGHRS, CDR2 YFSETQ. This CDR3 has 15 residues. J lost 2 bases, V lost 0 bases, and 2 bases had no gene match. As concerns this clone: Its specificity is not known.

Sequencing was performed with immunoSEQ multiplex PCR; in TCRdb, only in-frame clones are kept and a portion is missing. The sample consists of roughly 92,000 clones, around nine tenths of them appearing once. The sequencing used peripheral blood, collected 28 days after the second AZD1222 dose. The sequence was obtained from an adult who received the AZD1222 COVID-19 vaccine. The chain joins TRBV5-1 to TRBJ2-7, with TRBD2 matching over 10 bases. CDR3 amino acids: CASSLVAGGTYEQYF. CDR3 nucleotide sequence: TGCGCCAGCAGCTTGGTAGCGGGGGGCACCTACGAGCAGTACTTC.